This T cell receptor beta chain came from a study of blood T cell repertoires in COVID-19. Study-wide background: PBMCs, B-cell-depleted T cells, or T cells were the source of the cDNA or gDNA that made up the material.

Source study methods: Nucleated cell number was recorded as an estimate derived from reference gene primer amplification. Using immunoSEQ multiplex PCR, the repertoire was profiled, and TCRdb retains in-frame clones only, with some absent. The V and J calls and clone size come from that table; D and trimming were worked out from the DNA. This table holds roughly 200,000 clones, 70% to 90% found once. The CDR3 has 15 residues. Germline values: CDR1 SGHAT, CDR2 FQDESV (reference sequence). Trimming removed 5 bases from V and 3 bases from J; junction bases left unmatched: 6. The chain employs TRBV11-1 and TRBJ2-1, with 8 bases that match TRBD2. This sequence originates from a woman aged 35 to 49 who had recovered from COVID-19. Material for sequencing was peripheral blood. This CDR3 reads CASSKIAGFYNEQFF. The CDR3 bases are TGTGCCAGCAGCAAGATAGCGGGATTCTACAATGAGCAGTTCTTC.